The 2 T cell receptor beta chains below were found in one sample sequenced in a study of EBV T-cell therapy then PD-1 blockade in nasopharyngeal carcinoma. Their target antigens are unknown. Treatment here: AdE1-LMPpoly-expanded autologous EBV-specific T-cell therapy followed by anti-PD-1 nivolumab. Data came from immunoSEQ multiplex PCR; TCRdb stores just in-frame clones and leaves some out. The sample has about 19,000 clones, 84% seen once. The starting material was CD8+ T cells from blood, obtained at roughly day 34 from a patient whose treatment included autologous EBV-specific T cells and nivolumab. The source of these receptors is a man aged 40-55 years with nasopharyngeal carcinoma.

The genes are TRBV19 and TRBJ1-2; D uncertain. This CDR3 spans 12 amino acids. Trimming shortened V by 6 bases and J by 4 bases, and 9 bases separated the two germline ends. Germline V gene lookup returns CDR1 LNHDA and CDR2 SQIVND (reference sequence). CDR3 in DNA: TGTGCCAGTAGGGCAGGCCCCTATGGCTACACCTTC. It translates to CASRAGPYGYTF.

The chain carries TRBV4-3 and TRBJ1-1, with D possibly TRBD1 on 5 matching bases. The V end lost 1 base, the J end lost 5 bases, and 14 bases lay between the germline ends. Germline CDR1 and CDR2: LGHNA and YSLEER. This CDR3 has 15 residues. The CDR3, as DNA: TGCGCCAGCAGCCAAGCCCCCTTGCGGGGGACTGAAGCTTTCTTT. Translation gives CASSQAPLRGTEAFF.